The T cell receptor (beta chain) described here comes from a study of blood T cell repertoires in COVID-19. About the research overall: Specimens from acute and convalescent COVID-19 originated in the United States, Italy and Spain. Sources were T cells, B-cell-depleted T cells, or PBMCs; the material itself was cDNA or gDNA.

Original data processing: Researchers report that nucleated cell counts were estimated from reference gene primer amplification. The table came from immunoSEQ multiplex PCR; TCRdb's copy has only in-frame clones and leaves some out. V, J and clone size were drawn from that table, and D and trimming were deduced from the DNA. There are 200,000 to 250,000 clones in the sample; about 82% occur only once, and approximately 5% lies in the top ten. Germline V gives CDR1 LGHDT, CDR2 YNNKEL (reference sequence). This CDR3 comprises 17 residues. The V end lost 1 base, the J end lost 5 bases, and 17 bases lay between the germline ends. Enrollment of patients from Seattle took place during active infection, with longitudinal follow-up.

The chain recombines TRBV3-1 (or the pseudogene TRBV3-2) with TRBJ1-4, with D maybe TRBD1 (6 bases). Sequencing input: peripheral blood. This TCR derives from an elderly woman with COVID-19, enrolled during active disease. The CDR3 here is CASSQAQFRGINEKLFF. For the CDR3, the DNA is TGTGCCAGCAGCCAAGCCCAGTTTAGGGGGATCAATGAAAAACTGTTTTTT.